This is a list of T cell receptor beta chains from one sample in a study of regulatory T cells in long-lasting Graves disease. TCRdb recomputed calls from the multiplex PCR reads with MiXCR, one row per CDR3 protein. The repertoire consists of around 500,000 distinct CDR3 sequences, with under 25% occurring once and the leading ten covering about 8.3%. The sample here was peripheral blood mononuclear cells (PBMCs), taken when the disease was refractory, from a patient treated with antithyroid drugs. These receptor sequences come from a female donor with Graves disease. CDR3s include the opening cysteine and the closing phenylalanine or tryptophan. Not all rows give a size; the values are once, few, many and, for expanded clones, a class.

size: many
V: TRBV7-2
CDR3: CASSLGGGGQETQYF

size: few
V: TRBV4-2
CDR3: CASSQEGILGEAFF

size: many
V: TRBV11-2
CDR3: CASSPTGTVKVQYF

size: many
V: TRBV6-5
CDR3: CASSYLGLAGEEQYF

size: .
V: TRBV5-6
CDR3: CASSSTDREFREQYF

size: few
V: TRBV29-1
CDR3: CSVVGMRGPSYEQYF

size: many
V: TRBV2
CDR3: CASRPNTGIDYGYTF

size: .
V: TRBV14
CDR3: CASSQAQRSSPLLF

size: many
V: TRBV12-3/TRBV12-4
CDR3: CASSLGGFLNEQYF

size: many
V: TRBV5-1
CDR3: CASSFWGAMNTEAFF

size: .
V: TRBV14
CDR3: CASSRVSGDRGPSEQFF

size: many
V: TRBV19
CDR3: CASKKAETQYF

size: .
V: TRBV5-1
CDR3: CASSLLGLAGGFSYEQYF

size: few
V: TRBV6-1
CDR3: CASSRGPGSNQPQHF

size: .
V: TRBV7-9
CDR3: CASSNTEGGYTF

size: few
V: TRBV5-1
CDR3: CASKIHSSGRFNPYEQYF

size: many
V: TRBV18
CDR3: CASSQGQGVYGYTF

size: .
V: TRBV20-1
CDR3: CSASVGQTVYGYTF

size: many
V: TRBV2
CDR3: CASSTSRGTEAFF

size: .
V: TRBV28
CDR3: CASSLLSGGALNEQFF

size: many
V: TRBV2
CDR3: CASSEGGTQYF

size: few
V: TRBV20-1
CDR3: CSVKGYWESSYEQYF

size: .
V: TRBV3-1
CDR3: CASSQDPGTSGRRYNEQFF

size: few
V: TRBV6-1
CDR3: CASRVTGGLDEAFF

size: many
V: TRBV12-3/TRBV12-4
CDR3: CASSLWTGGMNTEAFF

size: many
V: TRBV13
CDR3: CASSLRDRPLGYTF

size: many
V: TRBV6-1
CDR3: CASRGHSNQPQHF

size: .
V: TRBV6-1
CDR3: CASGGMVSMNTEAFF

size: .
V: TRBV9
CDR3: CASSVGGKAYEQYF

size: once
V: TRBV20-1
CDR3: CSARGKKSGRVFEQYF

size: many
V: TRBV12-3/TRBV12-4
CDR3: CASSFPSGSSYEQYF

size: many
V: TRBV20-1
CDR3: CSARGQEWRETQYF

size: many
V: TRBV28
CDR3: CASSRRTGSNTEAFF

size: many
V: TRBV5-4
CDR3: CASSLLAGGSGELFF

size: many
V: TRBV6-1
CDR3: CASSHRVTEAFF

size: .
V: TRBV6-2/TRBV6-3
CDR3: CASSYGDANTGELFF

size: many
V: TRBV12-3/TRBV12-4
CDR3: CASSLSVRNTEAFF